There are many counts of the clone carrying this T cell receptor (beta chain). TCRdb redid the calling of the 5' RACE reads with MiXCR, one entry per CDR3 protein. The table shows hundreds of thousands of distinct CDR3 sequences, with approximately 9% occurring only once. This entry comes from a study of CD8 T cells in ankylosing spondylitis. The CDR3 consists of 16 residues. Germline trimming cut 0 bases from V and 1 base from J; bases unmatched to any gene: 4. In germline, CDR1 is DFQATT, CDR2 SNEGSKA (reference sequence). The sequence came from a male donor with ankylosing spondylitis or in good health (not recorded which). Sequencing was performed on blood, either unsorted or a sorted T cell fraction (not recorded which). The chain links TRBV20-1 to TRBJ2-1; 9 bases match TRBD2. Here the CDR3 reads CSARDLLAGSYNEQFF. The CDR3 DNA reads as TGCAGTGCTAGAGATCTCCTAGCGGGGTCCTACAATGAGCAGTTCTTC.